This TCR beta chain comes out of a study of T cell responses to AZD1222 COVID-19 vaccine. General study points: Nearly half of spike-specific TCRs reportedly target unmutated variant regions. Recipients of two AZD1222 doses showed rising Spike-specific TCR breadth and depth.

The table came from immunoSEQ multiplex PCR; TCRdb's copy has only in-frame clones and leaves some out. The repertoire consists of under 130,000 clones, with about 87% occurring once and the leading ten covering about 20%. In the case of this clone: The antigen is undetermined.

The CDR3 has 15 amino acids. Germline CDR1 and CDR2: MNHNS and SASEGT. V was trimmed by 3 bases and J by 1 base, leaving 10 bases between them. Sequencing was performed on peripheral blood, taken on day 0 of AZD1222 vaccination. V gene TRBV6-1 combines with J gene TRBJ2-1; TRBD2 is a possible D gene (6 bases). This clonotype was sampled from an adult in good health. CDR3 DNA: TGTGCCAGCAGTGACCTGGGGAGGTCCTACAATGAGCAGTTCTTC. Encoded protein: CASSDLGRSYNEQFF.